This TCR beta chain was captured by sequencing in a study of blood T cell repertoires in COVID-19. This clone was counted between two and nine times. Germline V gives CDR1 MNHEY, CDR2 SMNVEV (reference sequence). The CDR3 has 16 amino acids. J gave up 0 bases and V 5 bases, and 7 bases lay outside the gene matches. In the original workflow: The assay estimated nucleated cells by amplifying reference gene primers. Using immunoSEQ multiplex PCR, the repertoire was profiled, and TCRdb retains in-frame clones only, with some absent. From that table come the V and J calls and clone size; the DNA was used to work out D and trimming. Of about 200,000 clones in the sample, 89% were seen once.

This sequence joins TRBV27 and TRBJ2-1, with 7 bases lining up with TRBD2. The sequence came from a man between 60 and 75 years old who had recovered from COVID-19. The sequenced sample was peripheral blood. CDR3 sequence reads: CASSAIAGSSYNEQFF. Written as DNA, the CDR3 is TGTGCCAGCAGTGCGATAGCGGGTAGCTCCTACAATGAGCAGTTCTTC.